This T cell receptor beta chain was observed in a study of CD8 T cells in Susac syndrome. Germline CDR1 PRHDT, CDR2 FYEKMQ (reference sequence). This CDR3 comprises 17 residues. V was pared by 0 bases and J by 9 bases, with 7 bases of the junction left unmatched. An amount of RNA that ranged from roughly 0.5 to 1 ug was reverse transcribed with random hexamers. Amplification of the TCR beta CDR3 was carried out by immunoSEQ multiplex PCR, which spanned a total of 54 Vbeta and 13 Jbeta segments. TCRdb ran MiXCR on the immunoSEQ multiplex PCR reads and lists one entry per CDR3 protein. The data show approximately 190,000 distinct CDR3 sequences, nearly 95% seen once. CD8+ and CD4+ T cells circulating in blood were sequenced for TCR beta.

The gene calls are TRBV13 and TRBJ1-6; 11 bases map to TRBD1. Specimen: CD4+ T cells from PBMCs. The receptor comes from a human donor with multiple sclerosis. CDR3 bases: TGTGCCAGCAGCTTAGGCCGGACAGGGGGCTTGATTTCACCCCTCCACTTT. Protein product: CASSLGRTGGLISPLHF.